This T cell receptor (beta chain) was identified during a study of cytomegalovirus exposure and HLA in healthy donors. General study points: Later, an analysis found that TCR clusters from the first cohort tended to co-occur in the approximately 130 validation repertoires.

As to this clone: The antigen is not known.

Generated by immunoSEQ multiplex PCR, the TCRdb table keeps only in-frame clones and is missing some. The table lists over 110,000 clones, roughly nine tenths of them singletons. CDR1 is SGHAT and CDR2 is FQNNGV in the germline V gene. Trimming pared 2 bases from V and 7 bases from J, leaving 15 bases between. The CDR3 loop spans 16 amino acids. The source material was PBMCs. V gene TRBV11-2 combines with J gene TRBJ1-6, with TRBD1 as a possible D gene (6 bases). The receptor comes from a young man in good health and CMV-seronegative. The DNA for the CDR3 is TGTGCCAGCAGCTTATACCGAGGACAGACAAATTCACCCCTCCACTTT. This translates into CASSLYRGQTNSPLHF.